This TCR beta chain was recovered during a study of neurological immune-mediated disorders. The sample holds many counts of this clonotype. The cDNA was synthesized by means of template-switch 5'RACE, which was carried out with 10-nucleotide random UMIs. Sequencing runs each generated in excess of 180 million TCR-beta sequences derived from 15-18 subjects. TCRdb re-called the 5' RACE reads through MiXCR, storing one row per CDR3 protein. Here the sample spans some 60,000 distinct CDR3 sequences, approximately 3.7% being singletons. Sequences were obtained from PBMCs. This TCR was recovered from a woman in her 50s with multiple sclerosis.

DNA for the CDR3: TGTGCCAGCAGCCAAGTCTCCCCTGGATCGAAGCAGTACTTC. It is translated as CASSQVSPGSKQYF. The chain is built from TRBV14 and TRBJ2-7; D is unresolved. V lost 1 base and J 8 bases, leaving 15 bases between the germline ends. This CDR3 spans 14 amino acids. Germline V lookup: CDR1 SGHDN, CDR2 FVKESK.